This is a list of T cell receptor beta chains from one sample in a study of cytomegalovirus exposure and HLA in healthy donors. TCRdb's copy holds only in-frame clones and misses some; the assay was immunoSEQ multiplex PCR. The data show under 200,000 clones, roughly 75% seen once. Sequenced sample: PBMCs. The origin of the receptors is a woman aged 45-60 years in good health and CMV-seropositive. The CDR3 runs from the conserved cysteine through the conserved F or W. A D gene is named only where the DNA matches it firmly. The size of a clone is reported for some rows only, either as once, few or many, or as a class for expanded clones.

v_call: TRBV28; j_call: TRBJ2-1; clone_size: NA; d_call: NA; cdr3_nt: TGTGCCAGCAGTTTTTTAGCTAGAGTAAGGAATGAGCAGTTCTTC; cdr3_aa: CASSFLARVRNEQFF
v_call: TRBV18; j_call: TRBJ1-2; clone_size: NA; d_call: NA; cdr3_nt: TGTGCCAGCTCACCCCTCCGAGGGGAGGGGGATGGCTACACCTTC; cdr3_aa: CASSPLRGEGDGYTF
v_call: TRBV11-1; j_call: TRBJ2-1; clone_size: NA; d_call: TRBD2; cdr3_nt: TGTGCCAGCAGCTTAATAACGGGCGGGAGGGTTGAGCAGTTCTTC; cdr3_aa: CASSLITGGRVEQFF
v_call: TRBV28; j_call: TRBJ1-2; clone_size: NA; d_call: NA; cdr3_nt: TGTGCCAGCAGTTTAACCCAGAACTATGGCTACACCTTC; cdr3_aa: CASSLTQNYGYTF
v_call: TRBV11-2; j_call: TRBJ2-7; clone_size: NA; d_call: NA; cdr3_nt: TGTGCCAGTACCGATGGGAAGGCAGGGCACTACGAGCAGTACTTC; cdr3_aa: CASTDGKAGHYEQYF
v_call: TRBV19; j_call: TRBJ1-1; clone_size: NA; d_call: NA; cdr3_nt: TGTGCCAGTAGTCTCCGAAACGGAGGGACTGAAGCTTTCTTT; cdr3_aa: CASSLRNGGTEAFF
v_call: TRBV7-7; j_call: TRBJ2-7; clone_size: few; d_call: TRBD1; cdr3_nt: TGTGCTAGCAGTCGGACAGGGTTTTCCGAGCAGTACTTC; cdr3_aa: CASSRTGFSEQYF
v_call: TRBV9; j_call: TRBJ2-3; clone_size: NA; d_call: NA; cdr3_nt: TGTGCCAGCAGCGTGCTAGGCCCAGATACGCAGTATTTT; cdr3_aa: CASSVLGPDTQYF
v_call: TRBV9; j_call: TRBJ2-6; clone_size: NA; d_call: NA; cdr3_nt: TGTGCCAGCAGCGTACAGGGGTCTGGGGCCAACGTCCTGACTTTC; cdr3_aa: CASSVQGSGANVLTF
v_call: TRBV6-6; j_call: TRBJ1-1; clone_size: NA; d_call: NA; cdr3_nt: TGTGCCAGCATCATACACCAGGGGTTGAACACTGAAGCTTTCTTT; cdr3_aa: CASIIHQGLNTEAFF
v_call: TRBV28; j_call: TRBJ2-2; clone_size: NA; d_call: TRBD1; cdr3_nt: TGTGCCAGCAGTTTGAGGGGGCCCGGGGAGCTGTTTTTT; cdr3_aa: CASSLRGPGELFF
v_call: TRBV19; j_call: TRBJ2-2; clone_size: few; d_call: TRBD2; cdr3_nt: TGTGCCAGTAGTGGGGGTGGGGGGGCGAACACCGGGGAGCTGTTTTTT; cdr3_aa: CASSGGGGANTGELFF
v_call: TRBV5-1; j_call: TRBJ1-3; clone_size: NA; d_call: NA; cdr3_nt: TGCGCCAGCAGCTTGGAAGGGAGTGGAAACACCATATATTTT; cdr3_aa: CASSLEGSGNTIYF
v_call: TRBV30; j_call: TRBJ2-7; clone_size: NA; d_call: NA; cdr3_nt: TGTGCCTGGAGTGCCTCTCCCGGACAGCAGTACGAGCAGTACTTC; cdr3_aa: CAWSASPGQQYEQYF
v_call: TRBV19; j_call: TRBJ2-1; clone_size: NA; d_call: TRBD2; cdr3_nt: TGTGCCAGCGCCCCGGGACTAGCCCAGGGTGAGCAGTTCTTC; cdr3_aa: CASAPGLAQGEQFF
v_call: TRBV19; j_call: TRBJ1-5; clone_size: NA; d_call: NA; cdr3_nt: TGTGCCAGTAGTATCGGACACCTTTATAGCAATCAGCCCCAGCATTTT; cdr3_aa: CASSIGHLYSNQPQHF
v_call: TRBV15; j_call: TRBJ2-1; clone_size: NA; d_call: NA; cdr3_nt: TGTGCCACCAGCAGAGTCCAGGGTCTCGACAATGAGCAGTTCTTC; cdr3_aa: CATSRVQGLDNEQFF
v_call: TRBV6-5; j_call: TRBJ2-5; clone_size: NA; d_call: NA; cdr3_nt: TGTGCCAGCAGTTACTCGGCAGGGTTTGTAGGGACCCAGTACTTC; cdr3_aa: CASSYSAGFVGTQYF
v_call: TRBV7-2; j_call: TRBJ1-2; clone_size: few; d_call: NA; cdr3_nt: TGTGCCAGCAGCTTAGCAACAGGCGGGGGTGGATATGGCTACACCTTC; cdr3_aa: CASSLATGGGGYGYTF
v_call: TRBV27; j_call: TRBJ2-3; clone_size: NA; d_call: NA; cdr3_nt: TGTGCCAGTCTAAGGACATTCGGTATGAGCACAGATACGCAGTATTTT; cdr3_aa: CASLRTFGMSTDTQYF
v_call: TRBV5-1; j_call: TRBJ1-6; clone_size: once; d_call: NA; cdr3_nt: TGCGCCAGCAGCCCCAATAATTCACCCCTCCACTTT; cdr3_aa: CASSPNNSPLHF
v_call: TRBV7-2; j_call: TRBJ2-5; clone_size: NA; d_call: TRBD1; cdr3_nt: TGTGCCAGCAGCGTAGACAGGGACCGACAAGAGACCCAGTACTTC; cdr3_aa: CASSVDRDRQETQYF
v_call: TRBV28; j_call: TRBJ2-3; clone_size: NA; d_call: NA; cdr3_nt: TGTGCCAGCAGTCCTGGACTGCCGGGGGTGGATACGCAGTATTTT; cdr3_aa: CASSPGLPGVDTQYF
v_call: TRBV7-9; j_call: TRBJ1-6; clone_size: NA; d_call: NA; cdr3_nt: TGTGCCAGCAGCTTAGTCTTGACTAATAATTCACCCCTCCACTTT; cdr3_aa: CASSLVLTNNSPLHF
v_call: TRBV11-3; j_call: TRBJ2-5; clone_size: few; d_call: TRBD1; cdr3_nt: TGTGCCAGCAGCACACGGACAGGCCGAGGGGAGACCCAGTACTTC; cdr3_aa: CASSTRTGRGETQYF
v_call: TRBV7-6; j_call: TRBJ1-2; clone_size: NA; d_call: NA; cdr3_nt: TGTGCCAGCAGCTTAGAGGCGGTTCCACCCTATGGCTACACCTTC; cdr3_aa: CASSLEAVPPYGYTF
v_call: TRBV6-1; j_call: TRBJ2-7; clone_size: NA; d_call: NA; cdr3_nt: TGTGCCAGCAGTGGATTTCGTTACTACGAGCAGTACTTC; cdr3_aa: CASSGFRYYEQYF
v_call: TRBV9; j_call: TRBJ2-3; clone_size: NA; d_call: NA; cdr3_nt: TGTGCCAGCAGCGTAGGCGCGGGGGCGCCAGATACGCAGTATTTT; cdr3_aa: CASSVGAGAPDTQYF
v_call: TRBV19; j_call: TRBJ2-6; clone_size: few; d_call: TRBD1; cdr3_nt: TGTGCCAGTAGTCCTACCGGGACAGGGGTCGGGGCCAACGTCCTGACTTTC; cdr3_aa: CASSPTGTGVGANVLTF
v_call: TRBV5-1; j_call: TRBJ1-4; clone_size: NA; d_call: NA; cdr3_nt: TGCGCCAGCAGCTCTGGAGGCGGGACTCAAAATGAAAAACTGTTTTTT; cdr3_aa: CASSSGGGTQNEKLFF
v_call: TRBV7-9; j_call: TRBJ2-5; clone_size: few; d_call: NA; cdr3_nt: TGTGCCAGCAGGCCTTCAGGGGTACAAGAGACCCAGTACTTC; cdr3_aa: CASRPSGVQETQYF
v_call: TRBV29-1; j_call: TRBJ2-7; clone_size: NA; d_call: NA; cdr3_nt: TGCAGCGTCCTCGGGGGGCGGTCCTACGAGCAGTACTTC; cdr3_aa: CSVLGGRSYEQYF
v_call: TRBV7-2; j_call: TRBJ2-7; clone_size: NA; d_call: TRBD1; cdr3_nt: TGTGCCAGCAGCCCCCGGACAGGGGTGGTTTCCGAGCAGTACTTC; cdr3_aa: CASSPRTGVVSEQYF
v_call: TRBV7-2; j_call: TRBJ1-6; clone_size: NA; d_call: NA; cdr3_nt: TGTGCCAGCAGCTTCTTCGGGGATCCCTATAATTCACCCCTCCACTTT; cdr3_aa: CASSFFGDPYNSPLHF
v_call: TRBV6-1; j_call: TRBJ2-7; clone_size: NA; d_call: NA; cdr3_nt: TGTGCCAGCCGCGGGACGGCCCTCTACGAGCAGTACTTC; cdr3_aa: CASRGTALYEQYF
v_call: TRBV7-8; j_call: TRBJ2-7; clone_size: NA; d_call: TRBD1; cdr3_nt: TGTGCCAGCAGCTTGGGGCGGGACAGGCATGTTCTCGAGCAGTACTTC; cdr3_aa: CASSLGRDRHVLEQYF
v_call: TRBV5-4; j_call: TRBJ2-5; clone_size: NA; d_call: TRBD2; cdr3_nt: TGTGCCAGCAGCTTAGCGGGGGGGCGGGAGACCCAGTACTTC; cdr3_aa: CASSLAGGRETQYF
v_call: TRBV27; j_call: TRBJ2-1; clone_size: few; d_call: TRBD2; cdr3_nt: TGTGCCAGCAGCCGGGACTACTCTGACAATGAGCAGTTCTTC; cdr3_aa: CASSRDYSDNEQFF
v_call: TRBV7-9; j_call: TRBJ1-2; clone_size: NA; d_call: NA; cdr3_nt: TGTGCCAGCAGCCCCCATGAGCGATATGGCTACACCTTC; cdr3_aa: CASSPHERYGYTF
v_call: TRBV4-2; j_call: TRBJ1-5; clone_size: once; d_call: TRBD1; cdr3_nt: TGTGCCAGCAGCCGAAAGATTGGGACAGGGCACCAGCCCCAGCATTTT; cdr3_aa: CASSRKIGTGHQPQHF
v_call: TRBV6-6; j_call: TRBJ2-1; clone_size: few; d_call: TRBD1; cdr3_nt: TGTGCCAGCACCCTCCGTCGGACAGGGGTGGATGAGCAGTTCTTC; cdr3_aa: CASTLRRTGVDEQFF
v_call: TRBV19; j_call: TRBJ2-6; clone_size: few; d_call: TRBD2; cdr3_nt: TGTGCCAGTAGGGGGGGGGTCTCTGGGGCCAACGTCCTGACTTTC; cdr3_aa: CASRGGVSGANVLTF
v_call: TRBV7-8; j_call: TRBJ2-1; clone_size: NA; d_call: NA; cdr3_nt: TGTGCCAGCAGCTTAATGCTAGGAGGGCCCTACAATGAGCAGTTCTTC; cdr3_aa: CASSLMLGGPYNEQFF
v_call: TRBV9; j_call: TRBJ2-6; clone_size: NA; d_call: TRBD1; cdr3_nt: TGTGCCAGCAGCTTTCCCTACGCCGGGACAGGTAGCTCTGGGGCCAACGTCCTGACTTTC; cdr3_aa: CASSFPYAGTGSSGANVLTF
v_call: TRBV2; j_call: TRBJ1-1; clone_size: NA; d_call: NA; cdr3_nt: TGTGCCAGCAGTGAAGGAAGGGAGGATAACACTGAAGCTTTCTTT; cdr3_aa: CASSEGREDNTEAFF
v_call: TRBV28; j_call: TRBJ1-5; clone_size: NA; d_call: NA; cdr3_nt: TGTGCCAGCAGTCCCGTAAGGCCAGGGAATCAGCCCCAGCATTTT; cdr3_aa: CASSPVRPGNQPQHF
v_call: TRBV28; j_call: TRBJ1-1; clone_size: NA; d_call: NA; cdr3_nt: TGTGCCAGCAGTCCCACAGGGAGGAACACTGAAGCTTTCTTT; cdr3_aa: CASSPTGRNTEAFF
v_call: TRBV7-3; j_call: TRBJ2-7; clone_size: NA; d_call: TRBD2; cdr3_nt: TGTGCCAGCAGCCGACGGCCCGGGGAGGGCGAGCAGTACTTC; cdr3_aa: CASSRRPGEGEQYF
v_call: TRBV5-1; j_call: TRBJ1-2; clone_size: NA; d_call: TRBD1; cdr3_nt: TGCGCCAGCAGCTTTTTTGACAGGGGGTTATATGGCTACACCTTC; cdr3_aa: CASSFFDRGLYGYTF
v_call: TRBV7-9; j_call: TRBJ2-2; clone_size: medium-sized; d_call: NA; cdr3_nt: TGTGCCAGCAGCTCTCCTATCGGGGAGCTGTTTTTT; cdr3_aa: CASSSPIGELFF
v_call: TRBV9; j_call: TRBJ1-1; clone_size: NA; d_call: NA; cdr3_nt: TGTGCCAGCAGCGGTCCAACTAGACAGAACACTGAAGCTTTCTTT; cdr3_aa: CASSGPTRQNTEAFF
v_call: TRBV19; j_call: TRBJ2-3; clone_size: NA; d_call: NA; cdr3_nt: TGTGCCAGTAGAGCCAGGGGCACAGATACGCAGTATTTT; cdr3_aa: CASRARGTDTQYF
v_call: TRBV30; j_call: TRBJ2-7; clone_size: NA; d_call: NA; cdr3_nt: TGTGCCTGGAGTGGACAGGTCCTCTCCTACGAGCAGTACTTC; cdr3_aa: CAWSGQVLSYEQYF
v_call: TRBV28; j_call: TRBJ1-5; clone_size: NA; d_call: TRBD1; cdr3_nt: TGTGCCAGCAGTACGCCTCATCAGGGGGCGAGCAATCAGCCCCAGCATTTT; cdr3_aa: CASSTPHQGASNQPQHF